Given below is one TCR beta chain in context. The germline V gene has CDR1 MRHNA and CDR2 SNTAGT. The CDR3 is 16 amino acids. V lost 0 bases, J lost 5 bases, and 8 bases stayed unmatched. This sample was taken from a study of blood T cell repertoires in COVID-19. Per the authors' pipeline: Amplification from reference gene primers served as the basis for estimated nucleated cell counts. Libraries were prepared by immunoSEQ multiplex PCR; TCRdb keeps only in-frame clonotypes and omits some of them. The V and J calls and clone size are taken from that table; D and trimming were inferred from the DNA. Of 100,000 to 150,000 clones listed, approximately 82% are singletons.

Sequences were obtained from peripheral blood. This clonotype was sampled from a middle-aged man with active or convalescent COVID-19. The V call is TRBV6-4, the J call TRBJ2-5, with 8 bases identical to TRBD1. The CDR3 nucleotides read TGTGCCAGCAGTGACTCGATCAGGGGGCGTACTGAGACCCAGTACTTC. This gives the protein CASSDSIRGRTETQYF.